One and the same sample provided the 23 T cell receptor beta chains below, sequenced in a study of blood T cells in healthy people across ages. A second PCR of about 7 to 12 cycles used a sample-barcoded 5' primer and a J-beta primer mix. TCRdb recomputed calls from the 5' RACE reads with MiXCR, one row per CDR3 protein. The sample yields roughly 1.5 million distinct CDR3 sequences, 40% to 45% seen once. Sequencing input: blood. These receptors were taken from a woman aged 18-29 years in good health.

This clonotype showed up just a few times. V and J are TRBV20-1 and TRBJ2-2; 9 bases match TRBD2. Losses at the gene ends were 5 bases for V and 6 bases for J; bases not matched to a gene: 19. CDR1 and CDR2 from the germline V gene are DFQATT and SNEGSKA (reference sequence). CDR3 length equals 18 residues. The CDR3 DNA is TGCAGTGCTGGCACAACGGGAGGTAGCGGGAGTGAGTCCGGGGAGCTGTTTTTT. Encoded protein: CSAGTTGGSGSESGELFF.

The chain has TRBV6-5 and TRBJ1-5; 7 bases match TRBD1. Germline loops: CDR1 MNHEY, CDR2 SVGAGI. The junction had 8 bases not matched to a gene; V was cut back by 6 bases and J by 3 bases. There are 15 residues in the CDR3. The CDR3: CASSSTGAFNQPQHF. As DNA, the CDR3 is TGTGCCAGCAGCTCTACAGGGGCATTCAATCAGCCCCAGCATTTT.

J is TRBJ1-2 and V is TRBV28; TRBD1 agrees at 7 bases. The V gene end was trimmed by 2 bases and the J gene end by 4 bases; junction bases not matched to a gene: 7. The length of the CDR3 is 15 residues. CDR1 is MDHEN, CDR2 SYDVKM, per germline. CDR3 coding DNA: TGTGCCAGCAGTTTAAGCCCAGGGGGTACCTATGGCTACACCTTC. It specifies CASSLSPGGTYGYTF.

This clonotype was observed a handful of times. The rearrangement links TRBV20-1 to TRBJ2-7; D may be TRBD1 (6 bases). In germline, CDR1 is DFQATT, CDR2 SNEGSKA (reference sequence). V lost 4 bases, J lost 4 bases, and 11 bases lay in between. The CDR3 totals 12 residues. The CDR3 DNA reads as TGCAGTGCTAATCAGGACAGATACGAGCAGTACTTC. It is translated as CSANQDRYEQYF.

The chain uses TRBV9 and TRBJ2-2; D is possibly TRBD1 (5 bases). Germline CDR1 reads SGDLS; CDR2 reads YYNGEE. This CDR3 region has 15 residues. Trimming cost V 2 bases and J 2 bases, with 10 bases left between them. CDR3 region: CASSVQGYNTGELFF. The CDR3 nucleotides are TGTGCCAGCAGCGTGCAGGGTTACAACACCGGGGAGCTGTTTTTT.

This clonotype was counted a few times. The CDR3 DNA follows: TGCAGCGTTGAGGGGGGAGGTGGAAATTCACCCCTCCACTTT. Protein sequence: CSVEGGGGNSPLHF. The chain has TRBV29-1 and TRBJ1-6; TRBD1 is a possible D gene (5 bases). Germline lookup yields CDR1 SQVTM and CDR2 ANQGSEA. The CDR3 loop spans 14 amino acids. The V end lost 3 bases, the J end lost 7 bases, and 13 bases lay between the germline ends.

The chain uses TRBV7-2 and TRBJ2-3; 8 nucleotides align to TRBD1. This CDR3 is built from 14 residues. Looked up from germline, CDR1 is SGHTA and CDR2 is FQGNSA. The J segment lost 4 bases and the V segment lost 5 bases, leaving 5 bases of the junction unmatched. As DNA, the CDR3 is TGTGCCAGCAGCGTAGAGACAGGGGCAGATACGCAGTATTTT. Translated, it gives CASSVETGADTQYF.

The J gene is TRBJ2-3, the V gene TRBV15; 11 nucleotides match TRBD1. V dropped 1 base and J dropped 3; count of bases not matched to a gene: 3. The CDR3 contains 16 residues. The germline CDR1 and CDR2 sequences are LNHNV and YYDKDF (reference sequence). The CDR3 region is CATSRVGTGGTDTQYF. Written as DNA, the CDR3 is TGTGCCACCAGCAGAGTTGGGACAGGGGGTACAGATACGCAGTATTTT.

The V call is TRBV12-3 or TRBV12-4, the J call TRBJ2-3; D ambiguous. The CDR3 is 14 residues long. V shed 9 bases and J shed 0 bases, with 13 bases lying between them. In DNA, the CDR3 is TGTGCCAGTATCTCCCTGTCTAGCACAGATACGCAGTATTTT. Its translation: CASISLSSTDTQYF.

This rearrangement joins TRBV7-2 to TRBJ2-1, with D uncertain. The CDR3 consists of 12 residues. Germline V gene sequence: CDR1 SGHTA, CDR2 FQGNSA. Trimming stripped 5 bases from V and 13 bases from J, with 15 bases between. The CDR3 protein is CASSPFVETQFF. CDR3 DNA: TGTGCCAGCAGCCCGTTTGTCGAGACCCAGTTCTTC.

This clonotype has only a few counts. The CDR3 DNA reads TGTGCCAGCAGCCCTCAAAAGGGCCGGGACACAGATACGCAGTATTTT. It is translated as CASSPQKGRDTDTQYF. The rearrangement uses TRBV5-4 and TRBJ2-3; D perhaps matches TRBD2 (5 bases). V was pared by 4 bases and J by 2 bases, with 17 bases between. This CDR3 is built from 16 residues. Germline V lookup: CDR1 SGHNT, CDR2 YYREEE (reference sequence). Full variable domain (remainder filled in from reference TRBV5-4 and TRBJ2-3): ETGVTQSPTHLIKTRGQQVTLRCSSQSGHNTVSWYQQALGQGPQFIFQYYREEENGRGNFPPRFSGLQFPNYSSELNVNALELDDSALYLCASSPQKGRDTDTQYFGPGTRLTVL.

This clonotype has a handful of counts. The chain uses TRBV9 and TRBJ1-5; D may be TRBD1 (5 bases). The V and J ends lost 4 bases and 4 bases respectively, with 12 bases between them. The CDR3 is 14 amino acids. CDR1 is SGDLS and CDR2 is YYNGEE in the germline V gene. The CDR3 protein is CASSSGEGNQPQHF. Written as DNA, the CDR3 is TGTGCCAGCAGCTCCGGGGAGGGGAATCAGCCCCAGCATTTT. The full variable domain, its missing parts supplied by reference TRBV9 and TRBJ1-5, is DSGVTQTPKHLITATGQRVTLRCSPRSGDLSVYWYQQSLDQGLQFLIQYYNGEERAKGNILERFSAQQFPDLHSELNLSSLELGDSALYFCASSSGEGNQPQHFGDGTRLSIL.

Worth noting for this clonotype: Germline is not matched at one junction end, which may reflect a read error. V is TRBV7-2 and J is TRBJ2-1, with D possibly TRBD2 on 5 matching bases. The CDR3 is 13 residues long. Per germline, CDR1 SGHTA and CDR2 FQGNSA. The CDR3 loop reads CASSVARLTEQFF. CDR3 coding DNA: TGTGCCAGCAGCGTAGCGCGTTTAACAGAGCAGTTCTTC.

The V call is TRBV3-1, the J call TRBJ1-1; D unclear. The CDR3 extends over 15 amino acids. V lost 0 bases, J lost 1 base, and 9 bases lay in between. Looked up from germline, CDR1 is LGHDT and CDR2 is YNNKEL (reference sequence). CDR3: CASSQDDLRNTEAFF. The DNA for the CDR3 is TGTGCCAGCAGCCAAGATGACCTACGGAACACTGAAGCTTTCTTT.

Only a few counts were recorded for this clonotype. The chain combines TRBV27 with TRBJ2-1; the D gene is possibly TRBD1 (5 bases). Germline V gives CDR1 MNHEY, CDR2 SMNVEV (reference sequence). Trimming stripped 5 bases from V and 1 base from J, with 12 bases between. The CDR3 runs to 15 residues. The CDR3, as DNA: TGTGCCAGCAGTCTTTTAGGGGAATCCTACAATGAGCAGTTCTTC. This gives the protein CASSLLGESYNEQFF.

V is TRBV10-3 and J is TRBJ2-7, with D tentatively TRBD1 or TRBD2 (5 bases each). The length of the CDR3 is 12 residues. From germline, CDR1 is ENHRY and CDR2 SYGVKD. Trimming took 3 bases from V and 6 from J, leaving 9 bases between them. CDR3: CAISEWGSEQYF. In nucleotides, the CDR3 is TGTGCCATCAGTGAATGGGGGTCCGAGCAGTACTTC.

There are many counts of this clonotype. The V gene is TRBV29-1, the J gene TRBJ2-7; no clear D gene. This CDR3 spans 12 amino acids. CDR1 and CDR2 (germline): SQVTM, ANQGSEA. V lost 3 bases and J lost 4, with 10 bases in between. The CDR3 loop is CSVDDTGYEQYF. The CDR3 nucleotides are TGCAGCGTTGACGACACCGGGTACGAGCAGTACTTC.

CDR3 sequence: CASSLGPSGGDTQYF. The CDR3 region has the DNA TGCGCCAGCAGCTTGGGGCCTAGCGGCGGGGATACGCAGTATTTT. The chain has TRBV5-1 and TRBJ2-3; 7 bases fit TRBD2. The CDR3 length is 15 residues. The germline CDR1 and CDR2 sequences are SGHRS and YFSETQ. After removal of 0 bases from V and 6 bases from J, the junction contained 7 bases not matched to a gene. Supplemented by reference TRBV5-1 and TRBJ2-3, the full variable domain reads KAGVTQTPRYLIKTRGQQVTLSCSPISGHRSVSWYQQTPGQGLQFLFEYFSETQRNKGNFPGRFSGRQFSNSRSEMNVSTLELGDSALYLCASSLGPSGGDTQYFGPGTRLTVL.

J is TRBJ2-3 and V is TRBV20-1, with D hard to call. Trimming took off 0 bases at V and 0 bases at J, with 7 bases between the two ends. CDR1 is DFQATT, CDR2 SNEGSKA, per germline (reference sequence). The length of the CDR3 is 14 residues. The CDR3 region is CSARDRVSTDTQYF. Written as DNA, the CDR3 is TGCAGTGCTAGAGATCGGGTTAGCACAGATACGCAGTATTTT.

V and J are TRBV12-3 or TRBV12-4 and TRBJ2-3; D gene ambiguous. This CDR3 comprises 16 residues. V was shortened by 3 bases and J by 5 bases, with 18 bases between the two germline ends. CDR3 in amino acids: CASSFRRARIGDTQYF. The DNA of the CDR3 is TGTGCCAGCAGTTTCCGACGGGCTAGGATTGGAGATACGCAGTATTTT.

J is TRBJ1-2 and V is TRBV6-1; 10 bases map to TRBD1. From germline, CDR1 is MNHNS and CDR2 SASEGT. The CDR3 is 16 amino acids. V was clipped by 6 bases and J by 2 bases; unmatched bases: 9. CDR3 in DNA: TGTGCCAGCAGCCCAATGCGGGGACAGGGGAACTATGGCTACACCTTC. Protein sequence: CASSPMRGQGNYGYTF.

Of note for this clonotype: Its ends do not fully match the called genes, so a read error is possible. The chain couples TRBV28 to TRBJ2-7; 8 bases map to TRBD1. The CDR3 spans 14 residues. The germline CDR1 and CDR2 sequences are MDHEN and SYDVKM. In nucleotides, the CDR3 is TGTGTCAGCAGGCAGGACAGGGTACCGGACGAGCAGTACTTC. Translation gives CVSRQDRVPDEQYF.

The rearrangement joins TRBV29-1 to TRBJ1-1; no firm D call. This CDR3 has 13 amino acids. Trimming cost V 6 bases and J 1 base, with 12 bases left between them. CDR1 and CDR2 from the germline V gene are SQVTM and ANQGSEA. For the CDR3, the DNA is TGCAGCGTGGAGGACGGACCGAACACTGAAGCTTTCTTT. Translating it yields CSVEDGPNTEAFF.